This T cell receptor (beta chain) was sequenced for a study of T-cell reconstitution after alpha-beta-depleted transplantation in children. The study's findings and limits: It was newly produced T cells that mostly accounted for T-cell counts and diversity one year after transplant. TCRbeta diversity was high at day 60 in some patients (a result of surviving recipient T cells and thymic progenitors). Two months or so post-transplant, alpha-beta T cells reportedly derived from several hundred expanded graft clones.

After removal of 2 bases from V and 9 bases from J, the junction contained 0 bases not matched to a gene. The CDR3 is made up of 12 amino acids. Unique molecular identifiers tagged the TCRbeta library. TCRdb itself ran the PCR reads through MiXCR, one entry per CDR3 protein. The repertoire holds over 150,000 distinct CDR3 sequences, roughly 10% seen once, with around 14% in the top ten. This clonotype was counted at least ten times. Its matching antigen is unknown. This chain connects TRBV12-3 or TRBV12-4 to TRBJ2-5; 10 positions match TRBD2. Here the sequenced sample was PBMCs, taken before TCRalphabeta/CD19-depleted stem cell transplant. The TCR was taken from a boy aged 2 to 10 with acute myeloid leukemia, due to receive a stem cell transplant. The CDR3 nucleotides are TGTGCCAGCAGTTTAAGCGGGAGGGCCCAGTACTTC. Its protein is CASSLSGRAQYF.